The entry that follows covers one T cell receptor (beta chain) sequence. This entry comes from a study of cytomegalovirus exposure and HLA in healthy donors. V gave up 0 bases and J gave up 2 bases; unmatched junction bases: 9. The V gene's germline CDR1 is SGDLS and CDR2 YYNGEE. The CDR3 contains 17 residues. The PCR made use of 60 Vbeta and 13 Jbeta primers. Clones were read by immunoSEQ multiplex PCR, and TCRdb kept only the in-frame ones, dropping some. The repertoire holds about 140,000 clones, with approximately 77% as singletons. The specimen sequenced was PBMCs. The sequence came from a woman aged 40-49 years in good health and CMV-seronegative. The chain recombines TRBV9 with TRBJ2-7; 9 nucleotides line up with TRBD1. This CDR3 is CASSVGAGTGSPYEQYF. The CDR3 coding sequence is TGTGCCAGCAGCGTAGGGGCCGGGACAGGGTCACCCTACGAGCAGTACTTC.